The source of this T cell receptor (beta chain) is a study of Ad26.COV2.S vaccination and SARS-CoV-2 variants. The data were produced by immunoSEQ multiplex PCR, yet TCRdb's version contains in-frame clones alone and is incomplete. The top ten clones hold approximately 3.5% of a sample with about 350,000 clones, about 85% of them seen once. The germline V gene has CDR1 SGHTA and CDR2 FQGNSA. This CDR3 is 14 amino acids long. Trimming stripped 5 bases from V and 2 bases from J, with 12 bases between. The treatment denotes: roughly 20 received Ad26.COV2.S at low or high dose, single or two shots; roughly 5 received placebo; per-sample allocation not given. Sampling was done on day 63 after the first vaccine or placebo injection.

Sequenced material: peripheral blood, taken in a trial of Ad26.COV2.S vaccine versus placebo. This chain connects TRBV7-2 to TRBJ2-5; D not resolved. The receptor was isolated from a person aged 18-60 years who received the Ad26.COV2.S COVID-19 vaccine or a placebo. The chain's CDR3 is CASSRQSTQETQYF. For the CDR3, the DNA is TGTGCCAGCAGCCGGCAATCGACGCAAGAGACCCAGTACTTC.